The 25 T cell receptor beta chains presented below share a single source sample, sequenced in a study of somatic mutations in cytotoxic T cells in rheumatoid arthritis. Only in-frame clones appear in the TCRdb table, and some are missing; sequencing was by immunoSEQ multiplex PCR. The sample contains about 11,000 clones, about 80% of which appear only once. Sequencing was performed on CD8+ T cells sorted from blood. The receptor source for this set is an older woman with rheumatoid arthritis.

The chain employs TRBV6-5 and TRBJ1-6; D not resolved. Germline V gene sequence: CDR1 MNHEY, CDR2 SVGAGI. The length of the CDR3 is 15 residues. Trimming cost V 6 bases and J 4 bases, with 13 bases left between them. This chain's CDR3 is CASRLETGYNSPLHF. The CDR3 DNA reads TGTGCCAGCAGGCTCGAGACGGGTTATAATTCACCCCTCCACTTT.

This chain uses TRBV19 with TRBJ2-1; 12 nucleotides align to TRBD2. The V gene end was trimmed by 6 bases and the J gene end by 8 bases; junction bases not matched to a gene: 8. Germline lookup yields CDR1 LNHDA and CDR2 SQIVND (reference sequence). There are 15 residues in the CDR3. CDR3 nucleotides: TGTGCCAGTAGGCCGACTAGCGGGAGCTTGTATGAGCAGTTCTTC. Amino acids: CASRPTSGSLYEQFF.

This clone was counted between two and nine times. V is TRBV27 and J is TRBJ2-3; possible D gene TRBD1, 6 bases. The ends were cut back, 5 bases at V and 2 bases at J, with 17 bases in the middle. This CDR3 has 16 amino acids. Germline CDR1 MNHEY, CDR2 SMNVEV (reference sequence). The CDR3 spells CASSPSTGIYTDTQYF. In DNA, the CDR3 is TGTGCCAGCAGTCCCTCCACAGGGATATACACAGATACGCAGTATTTT.

About this clone: Germline and junction disagree at one end, which may indicate a read error. V usage is TRBV11-2 and J usage is TRBJ2-5; TRBD1 is a possible D gene (6 bases). Germline V lookup: CDR1 SGHAT, CDR2 FQNNGV. The CDR3 spans 18 residues. The CDR3 sequence is CASSLLVGQGPSQGTQYF. The CDR3 nucleotides read TGTGCCAGCAGCTTATTAGTAGGGCAGGGGCCCTCCCAAGGGACCCAGTACTTC.

This sequence joins TRBV15 and TRBJ1-5; D perhaps matches TRBD1 (5 bases). V was trimmed by 0 bases and J by 11 bases, leaving 8 bases between them. This CDR3 is 12 amino acids long. The germline CDR1 and CDR2 sequences are LNHNV and YYDKDF (reference sequence). The CDR3 protein is CATSRDGGAQHF. The DNA for the CDR3 is TGTGCCACCAGCAGAGATGGAGGGGCCCAGCATTTT.

This clone was seen only a few times. CDR3 in DNA: TGTGCCAGCAGCTTGGTGCCCGGGCGGGACACCATATATTTT. Translating gives CASSLVPGRDTIYF. The chain is built from TRBV5-4 and TRBJ1-3; no definite D call. CDR3 length equals 14 residues. Germline V gives CDR1 SGHNT, CDR2 YYREEE (reference sequence). V lost 0 bases and J lost 8, with 12 bases in between.

The J gene is TRBJ2-1, the V gene TRBV29-1, with 9 nucleotides matching TRBD2. After removal of 3 bases from V and 5 bases from J, the junction contained 2 bases not matched to a gene. CDR1 is SQVTM and CDR2 is ANQGSEA in the germline V gene. The CDR3 contains 13 residues. DNA for the CDR3: TGCAGCGTTGAGGTAGCGGGAGACAATGAGCAGTTCTTC. Amino acids: CSVEVAGDNEQFF.

V gene TRBV23-1 combines with J gene TRBJ2-7; 9 bases are a match to TRBD2. TRBV23-1 falls under the ORF class, with uncertain function. The CDR3 is made up of 20 amino acids. The V segment lost 2 bases and the J segment 0 bases; nucleotides outside the gene matches: 17. DNA for the CDR3: TGCGCCAGCAGTCAACCCTCCGAGTGGCGGGAGGGGAGTAGCTCCTACGAGCAGTACTTC. Translated, it gives CASSQPSEWREGSSSYEQYF.

Notes on this clone: The germline gene is not matched at one end of the junction; a read error may be the cause. The genes are TRBV7-7 and TRBJ2-1; the match to TRBD2 covers 7 bases. CDR3 length: 15 amino acids. Germline CDR1 and CDR2: SSHAT and FNYEAQ (reference sequence). Written as DNA, the CDR3 is TGTGCTAGCAGCTTGGTAGCGGGCACCTACAATGAGCAGTTCTTC. As protein: CASSLVAGTYNEQFF.

This clone was seen just once. V usage is TRBV7-9 and J usage is TRBJ2-3; 10 positions agree with TRBD1. Germline lookup yields CDR1 SEHNR and CDR2 FQNEAQ (reference sequence). V lost 3 bases and J lost 7; bases outside the gene matches: 7. The CDR3 is 15 residues long. The CDR3 here is CASSFGTGDVNTQYF. The CDR3 region has the DNA TGTGCCAGCAGCTTTGGGACAGGGGATGTGAATACGCAGTATTTT.

This chain links TRBV4-2 with TRBJ2-1; D remains unclear. CDR1 LGHNA and CDR2 YNFKEQ come from the germline V gene. The CDR3 runs 17 residues. V was cut by 6 bases and J by 0 bases, with 18 bases left in between. The CDR3 DNA reads TGTGCCAGCAGTCTCTCCCTGGGCTCAACCTCCTACAATGAGCAGTTCTTC. It codes for CASSLSLGSTSYNEQFF.

The genes are TRBV30 and TRBJ1-5; no clear D. CDR3 size: 14 residues. V shed 3 bases and J shed 3 bases, with 12 bases lying between them. Germline V lookup: CDR1 GTSNPN, CDR2 SVGIG (reference sequence). The CDR3 DNA is TGTGCCTGGAGGCTGGAGGGATTCAATCAGCCCCAGCATTTT. Translation: CAWRLEGFNQPQHF.

The chain has TRBV28 and TRBJ1-2; no clear D gene. Deletions cut 2 bases from V and 4 bases from J, with 5 bases between. CDR1 is MDHEN, CDR2 SYDVKM, per germline. The CDR3 is made up of 12 amino acids. CDR3 bases: TGTGCCAGCAGTTTAGGGCTCTATGGCTACACCTTC. Its translation is CASSLGLYGYTF.

The genes are TRBV5-4 and TRBJ2-7; the match to TRBD1 covers 9 bases. Trimming cost V 6 bases and J 3 bases; bases outside gene matches: 10. CDR3 length equals 15 residues. In germline, CDR1 is SGHNT, CDR2 YYREEE (reference sequence). CDR3 sequence: CASTMDRGLFYEQYF. DNA of the CDR3: TGTGCCAGCACCATGGACAGGGGACTATTCTACGAGCAGTACTTC.

The chain links TRBV11-2 to TRBJ2-5; TRBD2 matches at 9 bases. The end of the DNA fits TRBJ2-7 better, so the J call may be wrong. CDR3 size: 15 residues. Germline CDR1 and CDR2: SGHAT and FQNNGV. CDR3 protein: CASSLSPSGAYEQYF. CDR3 nucleotide sequence: TGTGCCAGCAGCTTGAGCCCTAGCGGGGCCTACGAGCAGTACTTC.

The rearrangement joins TRBV29-1 to TRBJ2-1; D possibly corresponds to TRBD2 (5 bases). The CDR3 is 11 amino acids. Germline assignment: CDR1 SQVTM and CDR2 ANQGSEA. V shed 3 bases and J shed 13 bases, with 13 bases lying between them. As DNA, the CDR3 is TGCAGCGTTGAGATGGCCGGGGAACAGTTCTTC. Translation gives CSVEMAGEQFF.

This clone was picked up one time. CDR3 DNA: TGTGCCAGCAGCCAGGGGACAGGGGTGATAGGCTACGAGCAGTACTTC. This gives the protein CASSQGTGVIGYEQYF. The rearrangement joins TRBV7-6 to TRBJ2-7, with 10 bases matching TRBD1. After removal of 5 bases from V and 3 bases from J, the junction contained 10 bases not matched to a gene. The CDR3 consists of 16 residues. CDR1 is SGHVS and CDR2 is FNYEAQ in the germline V gene.

This clone was counted only a few times. The CDR3 DNA reads TGCGCCAGCAGCCAAAGGAAGGGGCCCAACGAGCAGTACTTC. Its protein is CASSQRKGPNEQYF. The V gene is TRBV4-1, the J gene TRBJ2-7, with D possibly TRBD1 on 5 matching bases. The CDR3 runs to 14 residues. Per germline, CDR1 MGHRA and CDR2 YSYEKL. Trimming took off 2 bases at V and 5 bases at J, with 13 bases between the two ends.

The chain couples TRBV10-3 to TRBJ2-1; 11 positions agree with TRBD2. The V gene's germline CDR1 is ENHRY and CDR2 SYGVKD. The V segment lost 2 bases and the J segment 0 bases; nucleotides outside the gene matches: 0. CDR3 length: 16 residues. The CDR3 is CAISETSGSSYNEQFF. The CDR3 DNA is TGTGCCATCAGTGAGACTAGCGGGAGCTCCTACAATGAGCAGTTCTTC.

This clone was seen just once. The chain is built from TRBV5-1 and TRBJ1-2; 7 bases align to TRBD1. The CDR3 sequence is 14 residues long. Germline V CDR1 and CDR2: SGHRS, YFSETQ. The J segment lost 6 bases and the V segment lost 0 bases, leaving 5 bases of the junction unmatched. As DNA, the CDR3 is TGCGCCAGCAGCTTGGCCGGAGGGGGCGATGGCTACACCTTC. Translation gives CASSLAGGGDGYTF.

The gene calls are TRBV6-8 and TRBJ1-5, with D tentatively TRBD1 (5 bases). Germline V CDR1 and CDR2: MNHGY, SAAAGT. V lost 6 bases, J lost 10 bases, and 22 bases lay in between. CDR3 length equals 15 residues. CDR3 nucleotide sequence: TGTGCCAGCAGCGTGGGATGGGGGGACCCCGATCCCCAGCATTTT. Its protein product is CASSVGWGDPDPQHF.

The CDR3 reads CASGPDDRAGGELFF. The CDR3 DNA reads TGTGCTAGTGGTCCTGACGACAGGGCCGGCGGGGAGCTGTTTTTT. The chain joins TRBV12-5 to TRBJ2-2; 7 bases match TRBD1. V dropped 5 bases and J dropped 7; count of bases not matched to a gene: 10. CDR1 and CDR2 (germline): LGHNT, FRNRAP. The CDR3 covers 15 residues.

V is TRBV19 and J is TRBJ1-4, with D unclear. This CDR3 has 12 amino acids. The germline CDR1 and CDR2 sequences are LNHDA and SQIVND (reference sequence). V lost 8 bases to trimming and J lost 8 bases, with 12 bases between them. The CDR3 loop is CASRSPREKLFF. In DNA, the CDR3 is TGTGCCAGTCGAAGCCCCCGGGAAAAACTGTTTTTT.

The V gene is TRBV27, the J gene TRBJ1-2; D not certain. Trimming stripped 1 base from V and 5 bases from J, with 17 bases between. Germline loops: CDR1 MNHEY, CDR2 SMNVEV (reference sequence). The CDR3 totals 16 residues. The CDR3 DNA reads as TGTGCCAGCAGTTTATACCGGGTCCCCAATTCGTATGGCTACACCTTC. Protein product: CASSLYRVPNSYGYTF.

The rearrangement uses TRBV28 and TRBJ2-7; D is uncertain. The CDR3 spans 11 residues. Trimming left V 3 bases short and J 3 bases short, with 3 bases between. Germline values: CDR1 MDHEN, CDR2 SYDVKM. CDR3 nucleotide sequence: TGTGCCAGCAGTTTCGGCTACGAGCAGTACTTC. The encoded protein is CASSFGYEQYF.